Shown below are 16 T cell receptor beta chains from a single sample sequenced in a study of cytomegalovirus exposure and HLA in healthy donors. 13 Jbeta primers and 60 Vbeta primers were used for the PCR. Profiling relied on immunoSEQ multiplex PCR, and the TCRdb table lists in-frame clones only, not all of them. This sample has 65,000 or so clones, with around 77% found just once. The source material was PBMCs. The receptor set was obtained from a woman aged 40 to 49 in good health and CMV-seropositive.

This sequence joins TRBV30 and TRBJ1-1; 8 nucleotides align to TRBD1. Germline CDR1 reads GTSNPN; CDR2 reads SVGIG (reference sequence). The CDR3 extends over 12 amino acids. V was pared by 2 bases and J by 8 bases, with 4 bases of the junction left unmatched. The CDR3 here is CAWSFRTGEAFF. In DNA form, the CDR3 reads TGTGCCTGGAGTTTCCGGACAGGGGAAGCTTTCTTT.

V and J are TRBV5-5 and TRBJ1-1; a possible D gene is TRBD1 (6 bases). CDR1 and CDR2 (germline): SGHKS, YYEKEE (reference sequence). V was pared by 4 bases and J by 5 bases, with 12 bases between. The CDR3 extends over 13 amino acids. The CDR3 DNA reads as TGTGCCAGCAGCCCACAGGGACGGACTGAAGCTTTCTTT. Its protein product is CASSPQGRTEAFF.

This rearrangement joins TRBV21-1 to TRBJ1-1; TRBD1 is the table's D call and was not checked against the DNA. TRBV21-1 is designated a pseudogene. The CDR3 runs to 15 residues. This chain's CDR3 is CASSKEAGWSAEAFF. The CDR3 DNA reads TGTGCCAGCAGCAAAGAGGCAGGGTGGAGCGCTGAAGCTTTCTTT.

This clone was seen a single time. The CDR3 nucleotides read TGTGCCAGCAGCGCGGGACAGGCGTACTTACCAACTAATGAAAAACTGTTTTTT. It codes for CASSAGQAYLPTNEKLFF. J is TRBJ1-4 and V is TRBV7-6; 8 bases line up with TRBD1. Germline V CDR1 and CDR2: SGHVS, FNYEAQ. The J segment lost 0 bases and the V segment lost 5 bases, leaving 11 bases of the junction unmatched. The CDR3 totals 18 residues.

The chain uses TRBV9 and TRBJ2-1, with 11 bases that match TRBD2. This CDR3 has 19 amino acids. Germline assignment: CDR1 SGDLS and CDR2 YYNGEE. The V and J ends lost 4 bases and 0 bases, in that order; junction bases with no gene match: 12. The CDR3 sequence is CASSPRALAGATSYNEQFF. The CDR3 region has the DNA TGTGCCAGCAGCCCCCGCGCACTAGCGGGGGCCACCTCCTACAATGAGCAGTTCTTC.

The chain is built from TRBV27 and TRBJ2-7, with TRBD1 identical over 10 bases. The germline gives CDR1 MNHEY, CDR2 SMNVEV (reference sequence). The V and J ends lost 10 bases and 5 bases, in that order; junction bases with no gene match: 14. This CDR3 region has 15 residues. The CDR3 coding sequence is TGTGCCACCAAACACCTCCCTGGGACAGGGGACGAGCAGTACTTC. It yields the protein CATKHLPGTGDEQYF.

This clone occurred once. The V and J genes are TRBV10-1 and TRBJ1-2; TRBD1 agrees at 7 bases. CDR3 size: 13 residues. CDR1 WNHNN and CDR2 SYGVQD come from the germline V gene (reference sequence). Trimming removed 4 bases from V and 5 bases from J; junction bases left unmatched: 4. CDR3: CASSADRAYGYTF. For the CDR3, the DNA is TGCGCCAGCAGTGCCGACAGGGCGTATGGCTACACCTTC.

This clone was detected only a few times. The V gene is TRBV18, the J gene TRBJ2-1, with D tentatively TRBD2 (6 bases). CDR1 and CDR2 from the germline V gene are KGHSH and LQKENI. Trimming removed 4 bases at V and 4 bases at J, with 11 bases between. The CDR3 runs 14 residues. This CDR3 reads CASSLSGGYNEQFF. The CDR3 DNA follows: TGTGCCAGCTCACTATCCGGGGGTTACAATGAGCAGTTCTTC. The full variable domain, its missing parts supplied by reference TRBV18 and TRBJ2-1, is NAGVMQNPRHLVRRRGQEARLRCSPMKGHSHVYWYRQLPEEGLKFMVYLQKENIIDESGMPKERFSAEFPKEGPSILRIQQVVRGDSAAYFCASSLSGGYNEQFFGPGTRLTVL.

The CDR3, as DNA: TGCGCCAGCAGTCAATGCGCCCCGGACAGGGCCCACGGTGGCTACACCTTC. Residues: CASSQCAPDRAHGGYTF. The V call is TRBV23-1, the J call TRBJ1-2, with 8 nucleotides matching TRBD1. TRBV23-1 is treated as an ORF (open reading frame) with a function not yet certain. This CDR3 has 17 residues. The V segment lost 1 base and the J segment 7 bases; nucleotides outside the gene matches: 14.

The V and J genes are TRBV18 and TRBJ2-2; 7 positions match TRBD1. CDR1 KGHSH and CDR2 LQKENI come from the germline V gene. V dropped 6 bases and J dropped 4; count of bases not matched to a gene: 5. The CDR3 is 14 amino acids. The CDR3 loop reads CASSLGQATGELFF. CDR3 in DNA: TGTGCCAGCTCCTTAGGACAGGCCACCGGGGAGCTGTTTTTT.

A single count supports this clone. The chain carries TRBV9 and TRBJ2-1; TRBD2 is a possible D gene (5 bases). The germline V and J ends were trimmed by 0 bases and 0 bases, with 10 bases remaining between them. The CDR3 runs 16 residues. Per the germline V gene, CDR1 is SGDLS and CDR2 is YYNGEE. CDR3 residues: CASSVGVGSSYNEQFF. CDR3 in DNA: TGTGCCAGCAGCGTAGGGGTAGGGAGCTCCTACAATGAGCAGTTCTTC.

The chain uses TRBV10-3 and TRBJ2-3, with a weak D call TRBD1 (5 bases). Germline-derived CDR1 and CDR2 are ENHRY and SYGVKD. This CDR3 region has 14 residues. V was pared by 2 bases and J by 4 bases, with 10 bases between. The CDR3 DNA sequence: TGTGCCATCAGTGAGGGACAACGGGCAGATACGCAGTATTTT. This sequence encodes CAISEGQRADTQYF.

The rearrangement uses TRBV5-4 and TRBJ2-7; 9 positions agree with TRBD1. The ends lost 4 bases at V and 2 bases at J; junction bases unmatched: 7. The germline gives CDR1 SGHNT, CDR2 YYREEE (reference sequence). The CDR3 runs 15 residues. In DNA form, the CDR3 reads TGTGCCAGCAGCCCACAGGGGGCCCCCCCCTACGAGCAGTACTTC. Translated: CASSPQGAPPYEQYF.

Regarding this clone: Other DNA sequences within the sample encode an identical CDR3. The chain couples TRBV5-1 to TRBJ1-6; D ambiguous. Germline values: CDR1 SGHRS, CDR2 YFSETQ. The CDR3 sequence is 17 residues long. The V gene lost 4 bases and the J gene lost 0 bases, with 14 bases spanning the gap. The CDR3 DNA reads as TGCGCCAGCAGCAGTAACAGAGGGAGCTCCTATAATTCACCCCTCCACTTT. Encoded protein: CASSSNRGSSYNSPLHF. The variable domain in full, with the rest retrieved from reference TRBV5-1 and TRBJ1-6, is KAGVTQTPRYLIKTRGQQVTLSCSPISGHRSVSWYQQTPGQGLQFLFEYFSETQRNKGNFPGRFSGRQFSNSRSEMNVSTLELGDSALYLCASSSNRGSSYNSPLHFGNGTRLTVT.

CDR3 residues: CASSEVRTPGNIQYF. The CDR3 nucleotides are TGTGCCAGCAGTGAGGTTCGGACACCCGGAAACATTCAGTACTTC. The genes are TRBV2 and TRBJ2-4; perhaps TRBD1 as D (5 bases). Trimming removed 3 bases at V and 6 bases at J, with 15 bases between. Germline CDR1 reads SNHLY; CDR2 reads FYNNEI. This CDR3 has 15 residues.

The V call is TRBV19, the J call TRBJ1-1; a weak D match, TRBD1 (6 bases). The CDR3 is made up of 15 amino acids. V was trimmed by 7 bases and J by 1 base, leaving 16 bases between them. Germline CDR1 LNHDA, CDR2 SQIVND (reference sequence). The chain's CDR3 is CASTSWGGGNTEAFF. The CDR3 nucleotides read TGTGCCAGTACGTCCTGGGGGGGCGGGAACACTGAAGCTTTCTTT.